This T cell receptor (beta chain) was sequenced during a study of cytomegalovirus exposure and HLA in healthy donors. General study findings and limits: First-cohort TCR clusters were later found to tend to co-occur in the 120 or so validation repertoires. Investigators reported approximately 150 TCR beta chains as tied to cytomegalovirus.

The CDR3 spans 15 residues. Trimming pared 6 bases from V and 5 bases from J, leaving 20 bases between. Germline CDR1 is MNHEY and CDR2 is SMNVEV (reference sequence). With regard to this clone: Its antigen is as yet unknown.

Assay: immunoSEQ multiplex PCR; the TCRdb copy retains only in-frame clones and omits some. The profile shows 250,000 to 400,000 clones, approximately 85% of them singletons. This TCR came from a man aged 30-40 years in good health and CMV-seronegative. This sequence joins TRBV27 and TRBJ2-7, with D maybe TRBD1 (6 bases). Material: PBMCs. Written as DNA, the CDR3 is TGTGCCAGCAGGCTAACTAGGGGGTTGGGAGACGAGCAGTACTTC. Its translation: CASRLTRGLGDEQYF.